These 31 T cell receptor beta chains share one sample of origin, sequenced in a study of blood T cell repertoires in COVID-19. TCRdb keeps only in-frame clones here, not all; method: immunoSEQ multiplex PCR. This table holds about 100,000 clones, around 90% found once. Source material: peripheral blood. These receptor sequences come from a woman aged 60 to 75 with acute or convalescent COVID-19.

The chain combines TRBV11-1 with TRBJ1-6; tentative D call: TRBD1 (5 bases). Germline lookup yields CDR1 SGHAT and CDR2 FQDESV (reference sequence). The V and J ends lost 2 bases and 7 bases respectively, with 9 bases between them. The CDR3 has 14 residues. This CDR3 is CASSLQGTNSPLHF. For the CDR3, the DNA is TGTGCCAGCAGCTTACAGGGAACCAATTCACCCCTCCACTTT.

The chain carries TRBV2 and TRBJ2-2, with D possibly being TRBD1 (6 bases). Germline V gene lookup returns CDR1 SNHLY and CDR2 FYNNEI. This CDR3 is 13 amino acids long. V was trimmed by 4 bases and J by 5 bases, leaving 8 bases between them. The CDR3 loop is CASSVRGTGELFF. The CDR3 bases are TGTGCCAGCAGTGTGAGGGGGACCGGGGAGCTGTTTTTT.

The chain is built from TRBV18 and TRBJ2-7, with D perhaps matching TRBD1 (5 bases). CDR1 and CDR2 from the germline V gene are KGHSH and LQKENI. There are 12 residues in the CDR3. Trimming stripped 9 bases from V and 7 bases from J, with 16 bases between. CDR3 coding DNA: TGTGCCAGTCAAGGGGAACCGAGGGAGCAGTACTTC. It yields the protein CASQGEPREQYF.

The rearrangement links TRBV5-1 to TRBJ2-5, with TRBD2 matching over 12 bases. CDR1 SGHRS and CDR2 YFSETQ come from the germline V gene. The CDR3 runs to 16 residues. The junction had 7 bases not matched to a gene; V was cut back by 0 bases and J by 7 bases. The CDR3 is CASSLGTSGRLRTQYF. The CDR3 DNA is TGCGCCAGCAGCTTGGGAACTAGCGGGAGGTTACGGACCCAGTACTTC.

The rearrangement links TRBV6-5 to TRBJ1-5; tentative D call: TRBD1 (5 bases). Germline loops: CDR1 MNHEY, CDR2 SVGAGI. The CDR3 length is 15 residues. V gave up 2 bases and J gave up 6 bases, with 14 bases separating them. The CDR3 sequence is CASSYAAGGAQPQHF. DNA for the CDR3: TGTGCCAGCAGTTACGCAGCAGGTGGGGCTCAGCCCCAGCATTTT.

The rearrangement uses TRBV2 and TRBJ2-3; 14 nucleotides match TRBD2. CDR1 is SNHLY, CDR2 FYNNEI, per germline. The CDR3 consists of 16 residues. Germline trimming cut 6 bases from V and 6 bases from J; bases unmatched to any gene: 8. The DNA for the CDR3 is TGTGCCAGCAGAGGGGGACTAGCGGGAGAGTTTGATACGCAGTATTTT. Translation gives CASRGGLAGEFDTQYF. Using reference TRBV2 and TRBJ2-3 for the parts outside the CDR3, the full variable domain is EPEVTQTPSHQVTQMGQEVILRCVPISNHLYFYWYRQILGQKVEFLVSFYNNEISEKSEIFDDQFSVERPDGSNFTLKIRSTKLEDSAMYFCASRGGLAGEFDTQYFGPGTRLTVL.

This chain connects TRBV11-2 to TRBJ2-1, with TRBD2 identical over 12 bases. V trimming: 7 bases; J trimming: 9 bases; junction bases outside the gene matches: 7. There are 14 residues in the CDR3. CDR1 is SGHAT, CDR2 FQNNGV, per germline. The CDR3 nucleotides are TGTGCCAGCACATCACTAGCGGGAGGAGGTGAGCAGTTCTTC. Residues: CASTSLAGGGEQFF.

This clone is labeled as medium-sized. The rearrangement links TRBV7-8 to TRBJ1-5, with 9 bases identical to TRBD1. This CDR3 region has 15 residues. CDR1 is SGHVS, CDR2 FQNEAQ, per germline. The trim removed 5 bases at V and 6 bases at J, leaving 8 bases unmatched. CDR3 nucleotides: TGTGCCAGCAGCCCCCTGACAGGGGGTATTCAGCCCCAGCATTTT. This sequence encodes CASSPLTGGIQPQHF.

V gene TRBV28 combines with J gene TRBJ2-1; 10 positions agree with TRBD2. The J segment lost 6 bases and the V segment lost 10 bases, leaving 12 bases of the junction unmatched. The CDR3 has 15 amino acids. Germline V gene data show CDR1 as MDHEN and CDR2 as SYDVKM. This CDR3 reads CATVGGSGRGNEQFF. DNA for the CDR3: TGTGCCACCGTGGGGGGGAGCGGGAGGGGCAATGAGCAGTTCTTC.

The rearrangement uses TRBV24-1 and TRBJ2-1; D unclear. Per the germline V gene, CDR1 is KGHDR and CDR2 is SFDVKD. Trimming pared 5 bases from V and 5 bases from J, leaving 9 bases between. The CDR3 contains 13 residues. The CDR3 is CATSGEVNNEQFF. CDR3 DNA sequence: TGTGCCACCAGTGGTGAGGTTAACAATGAGCAGTTCTTC.

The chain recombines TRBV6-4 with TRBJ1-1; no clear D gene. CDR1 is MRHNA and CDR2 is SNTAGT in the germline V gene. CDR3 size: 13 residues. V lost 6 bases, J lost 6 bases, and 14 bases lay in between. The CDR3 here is CASSRTGGPEAFF. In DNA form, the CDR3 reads TGTGCCAGCAGCCGGACGGGAGGGCCTGAAGCTTTCTTT.

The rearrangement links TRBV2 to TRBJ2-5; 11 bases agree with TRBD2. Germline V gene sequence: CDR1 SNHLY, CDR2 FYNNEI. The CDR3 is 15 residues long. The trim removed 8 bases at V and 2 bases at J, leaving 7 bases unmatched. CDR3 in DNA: TGTGCCAGCGGAGGGACTAGCGGTTATCAAGAGACCCAGTACTTC. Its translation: CASGGTSGYQETQYF.

The DNA for the CDR3 is TGTGCCAGCACGAAGACAGGGAACTACGAGCAGTACTTC. Translation: CASTKTGNYEQYF. This chain joins TRBV3-1 (or the pseudogene TRBV3-2) and TRBJ2-7; 7 bases match TRBD1. This CDR3 contains 13 residues. J gave up 3 bases and V 7 bases, and 6 bases lay outside the gene matches. Germline CDR1 reads LGHDT; CDR2 reads YNNKEL (reference sequence).

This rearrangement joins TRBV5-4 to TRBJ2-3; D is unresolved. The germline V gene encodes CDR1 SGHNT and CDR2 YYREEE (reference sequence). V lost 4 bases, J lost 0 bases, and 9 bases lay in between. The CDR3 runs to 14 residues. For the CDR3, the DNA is TGTGCCAGCAGCGAGACATTTAGCACAGATACGCAGTATTTT. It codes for CASSETFSTDTQYF.

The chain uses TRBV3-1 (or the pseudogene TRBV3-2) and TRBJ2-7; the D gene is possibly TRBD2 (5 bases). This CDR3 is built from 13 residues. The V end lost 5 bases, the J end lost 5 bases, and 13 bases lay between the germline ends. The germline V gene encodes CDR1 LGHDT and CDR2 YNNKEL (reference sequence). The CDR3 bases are TGTGCCAGCAGCATACGGACTGGGGACGAGCAGTACTTC. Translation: CASSIRTGDEQYF.

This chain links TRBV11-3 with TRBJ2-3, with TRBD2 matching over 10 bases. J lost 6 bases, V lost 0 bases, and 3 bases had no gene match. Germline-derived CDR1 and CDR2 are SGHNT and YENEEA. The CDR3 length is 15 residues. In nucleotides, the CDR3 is TGTGCCAGCAGCTTAGATCTAGCGGGAGTGGATACGCAGTATTTT. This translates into CASSLDLAGVDTQYF.

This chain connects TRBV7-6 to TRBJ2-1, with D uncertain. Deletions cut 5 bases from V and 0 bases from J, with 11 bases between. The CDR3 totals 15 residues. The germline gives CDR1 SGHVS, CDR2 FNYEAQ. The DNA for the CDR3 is TGTGCCAGCAGCCTAGTTATTAGCTCCTACAATGAGCAGTTCTTC. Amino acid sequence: CASSLVISSYNEQFF.

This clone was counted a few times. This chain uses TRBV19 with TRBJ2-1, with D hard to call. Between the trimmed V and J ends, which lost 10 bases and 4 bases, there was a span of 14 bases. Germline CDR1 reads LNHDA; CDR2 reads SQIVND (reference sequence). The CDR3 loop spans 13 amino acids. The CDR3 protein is CATSGGWYNEQFF. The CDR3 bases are TGTGCCACCTCCGGCGGTTGGTACAATGAGCAGTTCTTC. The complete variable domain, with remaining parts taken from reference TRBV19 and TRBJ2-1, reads DGGITQSPKYLFRKEGQNVTLSCEQNLNHDAMYWYRQDPGQGLRLIYYSQIVNDFQKGDIAEGYSVSREKKESFPLTVTSAQKNPTAFYLCATSGGWYNEQFFGPGTRLTVL.

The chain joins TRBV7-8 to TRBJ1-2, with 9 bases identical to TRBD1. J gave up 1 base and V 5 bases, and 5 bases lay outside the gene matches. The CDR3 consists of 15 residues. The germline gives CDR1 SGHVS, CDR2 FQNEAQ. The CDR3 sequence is CASSGAGQGNYGYTF. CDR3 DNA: TGTGCCAGCAGCGGGGCGGGACAGGGTAACTATGGCTACACCTTC.

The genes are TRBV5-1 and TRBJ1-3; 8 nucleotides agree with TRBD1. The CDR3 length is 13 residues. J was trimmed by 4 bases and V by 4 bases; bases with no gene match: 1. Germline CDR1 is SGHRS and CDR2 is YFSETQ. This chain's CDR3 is CASSRTGGNTIYF. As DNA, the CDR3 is TGCGCCAGCAGCAGGACAGGGGGAAACACCATATATTTT.

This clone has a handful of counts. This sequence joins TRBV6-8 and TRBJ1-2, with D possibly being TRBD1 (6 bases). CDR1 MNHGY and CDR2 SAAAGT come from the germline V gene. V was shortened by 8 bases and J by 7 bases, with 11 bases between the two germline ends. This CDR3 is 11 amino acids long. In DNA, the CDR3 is TGTGCCAGCGGCACAGGGATTGGCTACACCTTC. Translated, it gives CASGTGIGYTF.

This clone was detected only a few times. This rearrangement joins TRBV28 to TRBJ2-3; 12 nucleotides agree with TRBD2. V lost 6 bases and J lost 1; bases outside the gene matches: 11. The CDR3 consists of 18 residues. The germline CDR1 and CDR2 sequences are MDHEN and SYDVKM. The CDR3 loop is CASSNLLAGGMGTDTQYF. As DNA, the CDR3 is TGTGCCAGCAGCAACTTACTAGCGGGAGGAATGGGCACAGATACGCAGTATTTT.

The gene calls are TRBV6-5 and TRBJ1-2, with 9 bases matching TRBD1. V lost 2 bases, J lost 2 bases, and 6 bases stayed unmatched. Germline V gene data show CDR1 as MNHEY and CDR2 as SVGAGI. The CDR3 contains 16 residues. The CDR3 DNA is TGTGCCAGCAGTTACACAGGCGGGACAGGGAACTATGGCTACACCTTC. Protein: CASSYTGGTGNYGYTF.

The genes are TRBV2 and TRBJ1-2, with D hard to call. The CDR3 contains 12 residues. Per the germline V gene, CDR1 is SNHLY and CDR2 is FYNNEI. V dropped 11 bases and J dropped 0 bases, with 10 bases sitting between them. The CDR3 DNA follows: TGTGCCCGCCCGCGTTCTAACTATGGCTACACCTTC. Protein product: CARPRSNYGYTF.

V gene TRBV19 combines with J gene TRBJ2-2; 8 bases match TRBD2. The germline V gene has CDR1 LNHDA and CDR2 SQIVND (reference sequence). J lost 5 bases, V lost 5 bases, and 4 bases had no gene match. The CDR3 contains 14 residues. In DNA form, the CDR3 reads TGTGCCAGTAGTCCCAGCGGGAGAACCGGGGAGCTGTTTTTT. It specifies CASSPSGRTGELFF.

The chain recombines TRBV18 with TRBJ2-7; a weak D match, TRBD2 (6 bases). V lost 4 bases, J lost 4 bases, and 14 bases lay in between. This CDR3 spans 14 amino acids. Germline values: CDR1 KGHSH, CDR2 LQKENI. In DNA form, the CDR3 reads TGTGCCAGCTCACTCGGGACTCCACCTTACGAGCAGTACGTC. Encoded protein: CASSLGTPPYEQYV.

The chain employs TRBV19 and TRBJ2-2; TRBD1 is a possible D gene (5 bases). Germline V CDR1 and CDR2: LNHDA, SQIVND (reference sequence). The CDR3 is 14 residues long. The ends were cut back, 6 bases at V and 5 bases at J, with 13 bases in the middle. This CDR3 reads CASSRASQTGELFF. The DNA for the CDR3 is TGTGCCAGTAGCAGGGCTAGTCAAACCGGGGAGCTGTTTTTT.

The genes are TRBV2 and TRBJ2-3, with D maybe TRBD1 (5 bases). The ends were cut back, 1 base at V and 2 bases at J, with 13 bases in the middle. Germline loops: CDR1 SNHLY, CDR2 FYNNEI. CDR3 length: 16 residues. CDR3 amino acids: CASSEEGRVPTDTQYF. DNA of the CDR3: TGTGCCAGCAGTGAAGAGGGCAGGGTCCCCACAGATACGCAGTATTTT.

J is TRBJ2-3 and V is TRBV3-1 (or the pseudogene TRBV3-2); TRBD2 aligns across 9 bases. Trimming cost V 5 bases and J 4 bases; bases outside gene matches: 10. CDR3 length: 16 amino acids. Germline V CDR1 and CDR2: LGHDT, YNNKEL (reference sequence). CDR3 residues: CASSVRSSGRADTQYF. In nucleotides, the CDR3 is TGTGCCAGCAGCGTCCGAAGTAGCGGGAGAGCAGATACGCAGTATTTT.

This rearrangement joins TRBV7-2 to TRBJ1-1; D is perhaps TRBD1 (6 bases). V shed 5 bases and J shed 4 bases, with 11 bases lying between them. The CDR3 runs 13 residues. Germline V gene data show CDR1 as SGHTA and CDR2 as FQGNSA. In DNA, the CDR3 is TGTGCCAGCAGCCGAACAGGGACCACTGAAGCTTTCTTT. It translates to CASSRTGTTEAFF.

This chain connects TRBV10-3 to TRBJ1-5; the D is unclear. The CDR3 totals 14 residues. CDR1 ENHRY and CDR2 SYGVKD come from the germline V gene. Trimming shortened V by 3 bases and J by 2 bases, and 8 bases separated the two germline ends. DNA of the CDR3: TGTGCCATCAGTGAACGGGGTGGCAATCAGCCCCAGCATTTT. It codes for CAISERGGNQPQHF.